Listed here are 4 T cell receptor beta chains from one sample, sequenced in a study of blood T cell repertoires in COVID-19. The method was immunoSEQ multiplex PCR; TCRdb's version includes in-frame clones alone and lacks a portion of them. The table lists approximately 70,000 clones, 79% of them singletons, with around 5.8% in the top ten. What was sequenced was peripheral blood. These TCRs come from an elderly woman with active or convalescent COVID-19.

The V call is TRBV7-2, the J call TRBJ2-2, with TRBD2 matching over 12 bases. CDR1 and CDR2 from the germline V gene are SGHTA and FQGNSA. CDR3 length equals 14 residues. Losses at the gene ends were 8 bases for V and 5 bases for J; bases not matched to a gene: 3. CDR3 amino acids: CASQTSGRTGELFF. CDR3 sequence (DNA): TGTGCCAGCCAGACTAGCGGGAGAACCGGGGAGCTGTTTTTT.

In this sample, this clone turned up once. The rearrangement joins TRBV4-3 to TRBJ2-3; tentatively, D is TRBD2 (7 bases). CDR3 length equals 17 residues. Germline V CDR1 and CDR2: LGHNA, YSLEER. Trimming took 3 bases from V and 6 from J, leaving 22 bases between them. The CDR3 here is CASSHGRGGDLSDTQYF. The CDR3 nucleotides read TGCGCCAGCAGCCATGGAAGGGGGGGTGACCTCTCGGATACGCAGTATTTT.

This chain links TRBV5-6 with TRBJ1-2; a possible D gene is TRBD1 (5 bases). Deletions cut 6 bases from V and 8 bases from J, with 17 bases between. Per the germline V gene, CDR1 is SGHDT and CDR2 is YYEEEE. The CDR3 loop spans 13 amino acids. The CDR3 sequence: CASTRRQGGGYTF. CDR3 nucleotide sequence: TGTGCCAGCACCCGGCGGCAGGGAGGAGGCTACACCTTC.

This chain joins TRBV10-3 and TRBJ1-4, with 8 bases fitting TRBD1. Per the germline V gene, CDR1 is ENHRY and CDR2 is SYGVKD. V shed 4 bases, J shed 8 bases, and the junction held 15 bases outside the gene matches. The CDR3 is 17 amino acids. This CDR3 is CAISATPGQGGNEKLFF. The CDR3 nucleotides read TGTGCCATCAGTGCCACCCCCGGACAGGGAGGTAACGAAAAACTGTTTTTT.